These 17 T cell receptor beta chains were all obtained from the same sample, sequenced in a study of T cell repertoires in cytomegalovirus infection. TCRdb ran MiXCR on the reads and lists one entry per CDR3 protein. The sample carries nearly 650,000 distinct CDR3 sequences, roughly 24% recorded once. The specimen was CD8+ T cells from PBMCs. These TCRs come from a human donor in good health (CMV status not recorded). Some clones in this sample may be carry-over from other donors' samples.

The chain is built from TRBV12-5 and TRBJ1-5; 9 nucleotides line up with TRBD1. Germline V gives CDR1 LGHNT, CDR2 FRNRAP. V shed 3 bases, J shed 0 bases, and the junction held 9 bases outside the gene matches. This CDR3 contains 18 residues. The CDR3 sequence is CASGFTKQGAYSNQPQHF. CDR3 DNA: TGTGCTAGTGGTTTCACGAAACAGGGGGCCTATAGCAATCAGCCCCAGCATTTT.

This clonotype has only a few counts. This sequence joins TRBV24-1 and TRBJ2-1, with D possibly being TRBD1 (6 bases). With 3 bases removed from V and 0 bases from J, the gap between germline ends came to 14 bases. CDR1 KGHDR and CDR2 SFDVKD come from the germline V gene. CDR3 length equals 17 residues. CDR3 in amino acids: CATSDTQGRSSYNEQFF. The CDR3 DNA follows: TGTGCCACCAGTGATACACAGGGACGAAGCTCCTACAATGAGCAGTTCTTC.

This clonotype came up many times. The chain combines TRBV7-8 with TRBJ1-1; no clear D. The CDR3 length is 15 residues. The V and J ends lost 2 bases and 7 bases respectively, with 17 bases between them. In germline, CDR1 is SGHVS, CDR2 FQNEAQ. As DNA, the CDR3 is TGTGCCAGCAGCTTATTGGCACCTGGGGAGGGTGAAGCTTTCTTT. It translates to CASSLLAPGEGEAFF.

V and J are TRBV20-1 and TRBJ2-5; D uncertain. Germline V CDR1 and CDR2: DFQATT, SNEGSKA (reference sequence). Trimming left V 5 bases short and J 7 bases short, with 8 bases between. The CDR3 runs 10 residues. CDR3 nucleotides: TGCAGTGCTTCTGTATCGACCCAGTACTTC. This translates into CSASVSTQYF.

The CDR3 DNA is TGTGCCAGCAGCTCCGGACAGGGGGCGCGGGAGCAGTACGTC. Encoded protein: CASSSGQGAREQYV. The chain joins TRBV6-2 or TRBV6-3 to TRBJ2-7; 11 bases are shared with TRBD1. The V and J ends lost 6 bases and 7 bases, in that order; junction bases with no gene match: 8. The CDR3 is made up of 14 amino acids. Germline assignment: CDR1 MNHEY and CDR2 SVGEGT.

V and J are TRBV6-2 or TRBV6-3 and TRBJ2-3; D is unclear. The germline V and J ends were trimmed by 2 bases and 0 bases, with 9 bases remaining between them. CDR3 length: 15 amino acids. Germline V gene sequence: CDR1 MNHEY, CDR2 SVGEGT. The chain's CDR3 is CASSYSVMSTDTQYF. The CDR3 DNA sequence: TGTGCCAGCAGTTACAGTGTGATGAGCACAGATACGCAGTATTTT.

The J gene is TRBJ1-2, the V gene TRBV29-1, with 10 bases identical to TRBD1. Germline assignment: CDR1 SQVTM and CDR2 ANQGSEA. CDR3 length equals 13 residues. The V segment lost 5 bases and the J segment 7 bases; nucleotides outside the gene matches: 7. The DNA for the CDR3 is TGCAGCGTTACCGACAGGGGGCGAATTGGCTACACCTTC. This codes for CSVTDRGRIGYTF.

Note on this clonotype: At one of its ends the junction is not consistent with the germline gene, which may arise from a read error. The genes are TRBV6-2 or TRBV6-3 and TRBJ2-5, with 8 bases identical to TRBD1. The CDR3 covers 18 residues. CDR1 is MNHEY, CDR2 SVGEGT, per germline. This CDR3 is CAGSYSRTGGAYQETQYF. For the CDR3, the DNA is TGTGCCGGCAGTTATAGCCGTACAGGGGGAGCGTACCAAGAGACCCAGTACTTC.

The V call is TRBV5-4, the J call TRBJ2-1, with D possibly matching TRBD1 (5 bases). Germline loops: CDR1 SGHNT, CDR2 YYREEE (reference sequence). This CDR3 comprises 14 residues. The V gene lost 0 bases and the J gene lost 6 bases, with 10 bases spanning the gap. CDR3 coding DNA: TGTGCCAGCAGCTTGGAGGGGTTGGGCAATGAGCAGTTCTTC. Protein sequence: CASSLEGLGNEQFF.

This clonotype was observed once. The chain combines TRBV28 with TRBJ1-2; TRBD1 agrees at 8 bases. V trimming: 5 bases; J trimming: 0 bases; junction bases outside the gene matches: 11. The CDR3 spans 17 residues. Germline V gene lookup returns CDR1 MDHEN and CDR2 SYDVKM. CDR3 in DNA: TGTGCCAGCAGTCCCCGGACAGGGCCACTATCTAACTATGGCTACACCTTC. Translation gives CASSPRTGPLSNYGYTF.

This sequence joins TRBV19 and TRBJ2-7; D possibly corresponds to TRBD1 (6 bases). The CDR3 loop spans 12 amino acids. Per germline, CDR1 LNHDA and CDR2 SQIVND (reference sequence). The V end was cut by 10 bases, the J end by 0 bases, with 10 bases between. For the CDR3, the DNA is TGTGCCACCCAGGACAGCTCCTACGAGCAGTACTTC. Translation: CATQDSSYEQYF.

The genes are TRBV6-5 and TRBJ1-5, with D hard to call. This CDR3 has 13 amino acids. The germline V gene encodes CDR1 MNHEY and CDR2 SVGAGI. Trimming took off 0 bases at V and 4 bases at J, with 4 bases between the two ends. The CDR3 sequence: CASSYSLNQPQHF. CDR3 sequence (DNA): TGTGCCAGCAGTTACTCTCTGAATCAGCCCCAGCATTTT.

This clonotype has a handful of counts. CDR3 region: CASNKGLAGYNEQFF. The CDR3 DNA is TGTGCCAGCAACAAGGGACTAGCGGGGTACAATGAGCAGTTCTTC. J is TRBJ2-1 and V is TRBV28; 13 bases are a match to TRBD2. After removal of 7 bases from V and 4 bases from J, the junction contained 4 bases not matched to a gene. From germline, CDR1 is MDHEN and CDR2 SYDVKM. CDR3 length: 15 amino acids.

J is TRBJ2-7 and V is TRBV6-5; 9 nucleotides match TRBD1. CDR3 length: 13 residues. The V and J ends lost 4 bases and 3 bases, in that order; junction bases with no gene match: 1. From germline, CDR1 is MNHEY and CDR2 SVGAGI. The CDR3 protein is CASSWDRDYEQYF. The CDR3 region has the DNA TGTGCCAGCAGTTGGGACAGGGACTACGAGCAGTACTTC.

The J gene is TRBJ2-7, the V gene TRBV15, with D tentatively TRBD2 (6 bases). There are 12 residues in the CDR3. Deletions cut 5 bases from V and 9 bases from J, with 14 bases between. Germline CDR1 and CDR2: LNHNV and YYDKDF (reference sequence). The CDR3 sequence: CATSDPPGVQYF. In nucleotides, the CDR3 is TGTGCCACCAGCGATCCCCCGGGGGTGCAGTACTTC.

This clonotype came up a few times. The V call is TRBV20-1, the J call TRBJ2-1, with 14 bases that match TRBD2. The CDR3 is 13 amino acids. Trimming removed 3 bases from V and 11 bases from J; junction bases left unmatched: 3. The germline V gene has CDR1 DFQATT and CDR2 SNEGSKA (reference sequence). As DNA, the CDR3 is TGCAGTGCTAGGACTAGCGGGGGGGTGAAGCAGTTCTTC. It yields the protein CSARTSGGVKQFF.

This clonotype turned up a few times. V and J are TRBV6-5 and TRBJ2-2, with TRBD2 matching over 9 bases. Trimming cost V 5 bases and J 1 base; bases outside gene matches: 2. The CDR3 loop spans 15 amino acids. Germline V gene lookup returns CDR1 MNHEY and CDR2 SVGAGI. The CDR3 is CASSNSGGNTGELFF. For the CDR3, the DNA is TGTGCCAGCAGTAATAGCGGGGGGAACACCGGGGAGCTGTTTTTT.